These T cell receptor beta chains were read from a single sample in a study of chemoradiotherapy in HPV16-positive cancers. Produced via immunoSEQ multiplex PCR; TCRdb's table is partial and in-frame only. The table records about 3,500 clones, roughly 84% of them present only once. The sample consisted of tumor tissue, taken from a patient who underwent chemoradiotherapy. The receptors originated from a human donor with HPV-associated anogenital cancer. Each CDR3 is given with its conserved first and last residue. Each record gives: V gene, clone size, J gene, D gene, CDR3 DNA, CDR3 protein. A D gene is named only where the DNA matches it firmly. Clone size is stated in some rows and not others, as once, few, many or a class when expanded.

v_gene: TRBV19
abundance: .
j_gene: TRBJ1-6
d_gene: .
CDR3nt: TGTGCCAGTAGTATATCACCGGGAAATAATTCACCCCTCCACTTT
CDR3aa: CASSISPGNNSPLHF

v_gene: TRBV6-6
abundance: large
j_gene: TRBJ1-1
d_gene: .
CDR3nt: TGTGCCAGCAGTTACGGACGGAACACTGAAGCTTTCTTT
CDR3aa: CASSYGRNTEAFF

v_gene: TRBV18
abundance: .
j_gene: TRBJ2-7
d_gene: TRBD1
CDR3nt: TGTGCCAGCTCACCAGGAACAGGGGTCTACGAGCAGTACTTC
CDR3aa: CASSPGTGVYEQYF

v_gene: TRBV2
abundance: .
j_gene: TRBJ2-7
d_gene: TRBD2
CDR3nt: TGTGCCAGCAGAGGAGGGGGACTAGCGTACGAGCAGTACTTC
CDR3aa: CASRGGGLAYEQYF

v_gene: TRBV7-6
abundance: .
j_gene: TRBJ1-5
d_gene: .
CDR3nt: TGTGCCAGCAGCTCACCTGGCAGGTTAGGGTATGGTGGTCGGCCCCAGCATTTT
CDR3aa: CASSSPGRLGYGGRPQHF

v_gene: TRBV5-1
abundance: .
j_gene: TRBJ2-3
d_gene: .
CDR3nt: TGCGCCAGCCGGCGGGACCTCACAGATACGCAGTATTTT
CDR3aa: CASRRDLTDTQYF

v_gene: TRBV30
abundance: few
j_gene: TRBJ2-1
d_gene: .
CDR3nt: TGTGCCTGGAAAAAAAGGGACGGATACAATGAGCAGTTCTTC
CDR3aa: CAWKKRDGYNEQFF

v_gene: TRBV13
abundance: .
j_gene: TRBJ2-5
d_gene: .
CDR3nt: TGTGCCAGCAGCTTATGGGACTCCCGGACCCAGTACTTC
CDR3aa: CASSLWDSRTQYF

v_gene: TRBV19
abundance: .
j_gene: TRBJ2-1
d_gene: TRBD2
CDR3nt: TGTGCCAGTAGGCCGGGGGGGCCGGGATACAATGAGCAGTTCTTC
CDR3aa: CASRPGGPGYNEQFF

v_gene: TRBV14
abundance: .
j_gene: TRBJ2-5
d_gene: TRBD1
CDR3nt: TGTGCCAGCAGCCAAGGCAGAGACAGGGTAGGGACCCAGTACTTC
CDR3aa: CASSQGRDRVGTQYF

v_gene: TRBV30
abundance: once
j_gene: TRBJ2-2
d_gene: .
CDR3nt: TGTGGGCCTTCGAACACCGGGGAGCTGTTTTTT
CDR3aa: CGPSNTGELFF

v_gene: TRBV4-3
abundance: once
j_gene: TRBJ1-2
d_gene: .
CDR3nt: TGCGCCAGCAGCCAAGATACGCCCCTAGACGGCTACACCTTC
CDR3aa: CASSQDTPLDGYTF

v_gene: TRBV29-1
abundance: .
j_gene: TRBJ2-1
d_gene: .
CDR3nt: TGCAGCGCCGAGGGGGGAGGCTTCCCTCAGTTCTTC
CDR3aa: CSAEGGGFPQFF

v_gene: TRBV28
abundance: .
j_gene: TRBJ2-5
d_gene: .
CDR3nt: TGTGCCAGCAGTACAGGGACCGTCCAAGAGACCCAGTACTTC
CDR3aa: CASSTGTVQETQYF

v_gene: TRBV2
abundance: .
j_gene: TRBJ2-7
d_gene: .
CDR3nt: TGTGCCAGCAGTGAACCCGGACAGTCCTACGAGCAGTACTTC
CDR3aa: CASSEPGQSYEQYF

v_gene: TRBV5-4
abundance: .
j_gene: TRBJ2-5
d_gene: .
CDR3nt: TGTGCCAGCAGCTTGGCGGCAGGAGGGAGAGAGACCCAGTACTTC
CDR3aa: CASSLAAGGRETQYF

v_gene: TRBV7-2
abundance: .
j_gene: TRBJ2-5
d_gene: .
CDR3nt: TGTGCCAGCAGCTTCGCCCCTCAGGGGTGGGAGACCCAGTACTTC
CDR3aa: CASSFAPQGWETQYF

v_gene: TRBV7-2
abundance: .
j_gene: TRBJ2-5
d_gene: .
CDR3nt: TGTGCCAGCAGCTTATCCGGCAGGACCCAACAAGAGACCCAGTACTTC
CDR3aa: CASSLSGRTQQETQYF

v_gene: TRBV30
abundance: .
j_gene: TRBJ1-3
d_gene: .
CDR3nt: TGTGCCTGGACAATCTCTGGAAACACCATATATTTT
CDR3aa: CAWTISGNTIYF

v_gene: TRBV6-5
abundance: .
j_gene: TRBJ1-1
d_gene: TRBD1
CDR3nt: TGTGCCAGCAGTGGGGGACAGGCGACTTTCTTT
CDR3aa: CASSGGQATFF

v_gene: TRBV7-2
abundance: .
j_gene: TRBJ2-1
d_gene: .
CDR3nt: TGTGCCAGCAGCGTACAGGGCGGTGAGCAGTTCTTC
CDR3aa: CASSVQGGEQFF

v_gene: TRBV27
abundance: .
j_gene: TRBJ2-5
d_gene: .
CDR3nt: TGTGCCAGCAGTTTAGGGGCCGACCATCAAGAGACCCAGTACTTC
CDR3aa: CASSLGADHQETQYF

v_gene: TRBV20-1
abundance: once
j_gene: TRBJ2-3
d_gene: .
CDR3nt: TGCAGTGGGGGGAGCACAGATACGCAGTATTTT
CDR3aa: CSGGSTDTQYF

v_gene: TRBV28
abundance: .
j_gene: TRBJ1-5
d_gene: .
CDR3nt: TGTGCCAGCAGCACAGACTACAAGGGGGGCCGGGGCAATCAGCCCCAGCATTTT
CDR3aa: CASSTDYKGGRGNQPQHF

v_gene: TRBV7-2
abundance: .
j_gene: TRBJ2-1
d_gene: .
CDR3nt: TGTGCCAGCAGCTTGGCCTTCGGGGGTCACAATGAGCAGTTCTTC
CDR3aa: CASSLAFGGHNEQFF

v_gene: TRBV25-1
abundance: .
j_gene: TRBJ2-1
d_gene: .
CDR3nt: TGTGCCAGTAGGGACGCCTCCTACAATGAGCAGTTCTTC
CDR3aa: CASRDASYNEQFF

v_gene: TRBV20-1
abundance: .
j_gene: TRBJ2-3
d_gene: .
CDR3nt: TGCAGTGCTAGACAGACAGATACGCAGTATTTT
CDR3aa: CSARQTDTQYF

v_gene: TRBV4-3
abundance: .
j_gene: TRBJ1-3
d_gene: .
CDR3nt: TGCGCCAGCAGCCAAGACAGGACTGGAAACACCATATATTTT
CDR3aa: CASSQDRTGNTIYF

v_gene: TRBV30
abundance: .
j_gene: TRBJ1-1
d_gene: .
CDR3nt: TGTGCCTGGACCCGAGGGCGGATCATGAACACCGAAGCTTTCTTT
CDR3aa: CAWTRGRIMNTEAFF

v_gene: TRBV19
abundance: .
j_gene: TRBJ1-3
d_gene: .
CDR3nt: TGTGCCAGCGTGACAGATCTTCGATCTGGAAACACCATATATTTT
CDR3aa: CASVTDLRSGNTIYF

v_gene: TRBV28
abundance: .
j_gene: TRBJ2-3
d_gene: TRBD2
CDR3nt: TGTGCCAGCAGCTTAGCGGGAGGTGGTACAGATACGCAGTATTTT
CDR3aa: CASSLAGGGTDTQYF

v_gene: TRBV27
abundance: .
j_gene: TRBJ1-6
d_gene: .
CDR3nt: TGTGCCAGCAGTCCCGGCGGGGGGCTCAGTTCACCCCTCCACTTT
CDR3aa: CASSPGGGLSSPLHF

v_gene: TRBV7-2
abundance: .
j_gene: TRBJ2-5
d_gene: .
CDR3nt: TGTGCCAGCAGCTATCGTTATGACCAAGAGACCCAGTACTTC
CDR3aa: CASSYRYDQETQYF

v_gene: TRBV6-1
abundance: .
j_gene: TRBJ1-1
d_gene: TRBD1
CDR3nt: TGTGCCAGCAGTGAGAGGGGACAGGGAGTTTGGTGGACTGAAGCTTTCTTT
CDR3aa: CASSERGQGVWWTEAFF

v_gene: TRBV5-5
abundance: .
j_gene: TRBJ1-1
d_gene: .
CDR3nt: TGTGCCAGCAGCTTCCCGAAGGGCACCATGAACACTGAAGCTTTCTTT
CDR3aa: CASSFPKGTMNTEAFF

v_gene: TRBV6-1
abundance: few
j_gene: TRBJ1-6
d_gene: .
CDR3nt: TGTGCCAGCAATCCGGGAGCTTATAATTCACCCCTCCACTTT
CDR3aa: CASNPGAYNSPLHF

v_gene: TRBV6-1
abundance: once
j_gene: TRBJ2-7
d_gene: TRBD2
CDR3nt: TGTGCCAGCAGTGACAGAGCGGGGGGCCCTTACGAGCAGTACTTC
CDR3aa: CASSDRAGGPYEQYF

v_gene: TRBV12-5
abundance: .
j_gene: TRBJ2-5
d_gene: .
CDR3nt: TGTGCTAGTGGTTCTGGGGTGGGAATAGCAGAGACCCAGTACTTC
CDR3aa: CASGSGVGIAETQYF

v_gene: TRBV19
abundance: .
j_gene: TRBJ2-7
d_gene: TRBD1
CDR3nt: TGTGCCAGTAGTGGGACAGGGGGCGGCGAGCAGTACTTC
CDR3aa: CASSGTGGGEQYF

v_gene: TRBV7-8
abundance: .
j_gene: TRBJ1-5
d_gene: .
CDR3nt: TGTGCCAGCAGCTTAGCGCAGGATCAGCCCCAGCATTTT
CDR3aa: CASSLAQDQPQHF

v_gene: TRBV7-8
abundance: .
j_gene: TRBJ1-5
d_gene: .
CDR3nt: TGTGCCAGCAGCTTAGGGGCAGGGAGCAATCAGCCCCAGCATTTT
CDR3aa: CASSLGAGSNQPQHF

v_gene: TRBV30
abundance: .
j_gene: TRBJ2-7
d_gene: TRBD1
CDR3nt: TGTGCCTGGAGTGTACTTTACAGGGGGGCGTACGAGCAGTACTTC
CDR3aa: CAWSVLYRGAYEQYF

v_gene: TRBV6-5
abundance: .
j_gene: TRBJ1-3
d_gene: .
CDR3nt: TGTGCCAGCAGTTCCGGGGGCGCCGGAAACACCATATATTTT
CDR3aa: CASSSGGAGNTIYF

v_gene: TRBV5-8
abundance: .
j_gene: TRBJ2-7
d_gene: TRBD2
CDR3nt: TGTGCCAGCAGCTTGGAAGGACTAGCGGGAGGGCCGGCCTACGAGCAGTACTTC
CDR3aa: CASSLEGLAGGPAYEQYF

v_gene: TRBV28
abundance: once
j_gene: TRBJ2-3
d_gene: .
CDR3nt: TGTGCCAGCAGTTTGTCGGGCACAGATACGCAGTATTTT
CDR3aa: CASSLSGTDTQYF

v_gene: TRBV7-3
abundance: .
j_gene: TRBJ2-5
d_gene: TRBD2
CDR3nt: TGTGCCAGCAGCTTAAGCGGGGGGCACCAAGAGACCCAGTACTTC
CDR3aa: CASSLSGGHQETQYF

v_gene: TRBV2
abundance: .
j_gene: TRBJ2-7
d_gene: TRBD2
CDR3nt: TGTGCCAGCAGTGACCCACTAGCGGGAAATAACGAGCAGTACTTC
CDR3aa: CASSDPLAGNNEQYF

v_gene: TRBV10-3
abundance: .
j_gene: TRBJ2-3
d_gene: TRBD2
CDR3nt: TGTGCCAGTCAGCGGGGGGGCAACACAGATACGCAGTATTTT
CDR3aa: CASQRGGNTDTQYF

v_gene: TRBV2
abundance: .
j_gene: TRBJ1-1
d_gene: .
CDR3nt: TGTGCCAGCAGTGTTGATTATAGCACTGAAGCTTTCTTT
CDR3aa: CASSVDYSTEAFF

v_gene: TRBV6-1
abundance: few
j_gene: TRBJ1-6
d_gene: .
CDR3nt: TGTGCCAGCAGTGAGGCTACTCACAGGGTATATTCACCCCTCCACTTT
CDR3aa: CASSEATHRVYSPLHF

v_gene: TRBV18
abundance: once
j_gene: TRBJ2-3
d_gene: .
CDR3nt: TGTGCCAGCTCACCACCGTGGGCAGGTCCGCAGTATTTT
CDR3aa: CASSPPWAGPQYF